The clone carrying this T cell receptor (beta chain) was recorded at least ten times. Its target is not known. The V gene lost 5 bases and the J gene lost 3 bases, with 14 bases spanning the gap. Germline V gene sequence: CDR1 SEHNR, CDR2 FQNEAQ (reference sequence). The CDR3 is made up of 14 amino acids. This entry is derived from a study of T cells in Graves' hyperthyroidism and ophthalmopathy. Study-wide points: In the blood, most expanded thyroid clonotypes above 0.001 appeared as well.

TCR beta CDR3 region amplification was performed from RNA transcripts. First-round RT-PCR targeting the TCR CDR3 was performed with the HTBI primer set. TCRdb processed the multiplex PCR reads anew with MiXCR; each CDR3 protein has one entry. The sample comprises some 440,000 distinct CDR3 sequences, roughly 14% of which are singletons, and around 7% rests with the top ten. Uncontrolled infection, other autoimmune disease, pregnancy or lactation excluded patients. The specimen was blood. The clonotype comes from a woman aged 18-29 years with Graves' hyperthyroidism. This chain connects TRBV7-9 to TRBJ2-7; no reliable D call. As DNA, the CDR3 is TGTGCCAGCAGCCCCCCTGTCGCGGTCTACGAGCAGTACTTC. Encoded protein: CASSPPVAVYEQYF.